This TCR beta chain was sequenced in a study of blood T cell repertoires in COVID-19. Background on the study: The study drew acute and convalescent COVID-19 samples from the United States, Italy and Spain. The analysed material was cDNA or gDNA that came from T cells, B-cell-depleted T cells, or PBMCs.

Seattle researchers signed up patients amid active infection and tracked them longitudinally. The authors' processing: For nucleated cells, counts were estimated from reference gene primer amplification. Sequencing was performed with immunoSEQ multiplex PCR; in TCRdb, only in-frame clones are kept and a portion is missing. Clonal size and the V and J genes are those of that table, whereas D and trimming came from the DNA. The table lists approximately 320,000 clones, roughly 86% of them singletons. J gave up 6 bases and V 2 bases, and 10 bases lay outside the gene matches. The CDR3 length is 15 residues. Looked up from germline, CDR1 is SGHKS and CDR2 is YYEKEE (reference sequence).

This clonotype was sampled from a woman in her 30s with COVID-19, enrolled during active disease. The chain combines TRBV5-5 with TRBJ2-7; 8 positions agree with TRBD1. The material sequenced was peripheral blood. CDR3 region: CASSLFGTGIAEQYF. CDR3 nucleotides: TGTGCCAGCAGCTTATTCGGGACAGGTATTGCCGAGCAGTACTTC.